The TCR beta chain under discussion was sequenced for a study of blood T cell repertoires in COVID-19. Study background: Acute-phase and convalescent COVID-19 samples originated in the United States, Italy and Spain.

The J segment lost 0 bases and the V segment lost 2 bases, leaving 9 bases of the junction unmatched. The CDR3 totals 19 residues. Germline CDR1 MNHEY, CDR2 SMNVEV (reference sequence). Per the authors' pipeline: From reference gene primer amplification, estimates of nucleated cell counts were derived. Clones were read by immunoSEQ multiplex PCR, and TCRdb kept only the in-frame ones, dropping some. The D gene and trimming were derived from the DNA, and the V and J assignments and clone size from that table. In the table there are more than 300,000 clones, around four fifths of which are singletons. Participants' own reports of clinical history determined their cohort assignment. The study counted Cohort 3 donors as recovered given two negative PCRs, clearance, or symptom resolution.

The rearrangement joins TRBV27 to TRBJ2-2; 10 bases are shared with TRBD2. The TCR was taken from a woman aged 45-60 years who had recovered from COVID-19. Sequencing was done on a sample of PBMCs or T cells enriched from blood (not recorded which). The CDR3 region is CASSLLRLAGVTNTGELFF. DNA of the CDR3: TGTGCCAGCAGTTTACTCCGTCTAGCGGGGGTAACGAACACCGGGGAGCTGTTTTTT.